Presented here are 24 T cell receptor beta chains from one specimen sequenced in a study of blood T cell repertoires in COVID-19. Data came from immunoSEQ multiplex PCR; TCRdb stores just in-frame clones and leaves some out. The table lists some 290,000 clones, 85% to 95% of them singletons. Sequencing used PBMCs or T cells enriched from blood (not recorded which). All receptors come from a woman in her twenties or thirties who had been exposed to COVID-19.

The chain couples TRBV11-1 to TRBJ1-2; TRBD1 is a possible D gene (5 bases). This CDR3 contains 13 residues. V lost 3 bases and J 8 bases, leaving 13 bases between the germline ends. CDR1 and CDR2 from the germline V gene are SGHAT and FQDESV (reference sequence). The CDR3 DNA follows: TGTGCCAGCAGCTTTACAGGTAGCAGGGGCTACACCTTC. Translated, it gives CASSFTGSRGYTF.

The chain is built from TRBV7-9 and TRBJ2-1; D gene uncertain. Germline CDR1 is SEHNR and CDR2 is FQNEAQ (reference sequence). The CDR3 spans 13 residues. V lost 3 bases and J 8 bases, leaving 11 bases between the germline ends. The CDR3 loop is CASSLSLVDEQFF. CDR3 sequence (DNA): TGTGCCAGCAGCTTGAGTCTAGTCGATGAGCAGTTCTTC. The full variable domain, its missing parts supplied by reference TRBV7-9 and TRBJ2-1, is DTGVSQNPRHKITKRGQNVTFRCDPISEHNRLYWYRQTLGQGPEFLTYFQNEAQLEKSRLLSDRFSAERPKGSFSTLEIQRTEQGDSAMYLCASSLSLVDEQFFGPGTRLTVL.

The CDR3 sequence is CASSLQTSGVGQETQYF. The CDR3, as DNA: TGTGCCAGCAGTTTACAGACTAGCGGGGTGGGCCAAGAGACCCAGTACTTC. The chain links TRBV28 to TRBJ2-5; TRBD2 matches 11 bases. The V gene end was trimmed by 2 bases and the J gene end by 1 base; junction bases not matched to a gene: 6. CDR3 length equals 17 residues. Germline CDR1 and CDR2: MDHEN and SYDVKM.

The J gene is TRBJ1-1, the V gene TRBV5-1; D might be TRBD1 (6 bases). V lost 4 bases to trimming and J lost 3 bases, with 13 bases between them. Germline V CDR1 and CDR2: SGHRS, YFSETQ. The length of the CDR3 is 14 residues. DNA of the CDR3: TGCGCCAGCAGCATGGGGGGCTTCGACACTGAAGCTTTCTTT. Translating it yields CASSMGGFDTEAFF.

V and J are TRBV5-1 and TRBJ1-4, with 7 bases fitting TRBD1. The CDR3 length is 15 residues. Trimming at V came to 7 bases and at J to 2 bases, leaving 8 bases not matched to a gene. The germline CDR1 and CDR2 sequences are SGHRS and YFSETQ. The CDR3 DNA follows: TGCGCCAGCCGATCCCTACAGGGGACTAATGAAAAACTGTTTTTT. Protein product: CASRSLQGTNEKLFF.

This chain links TRBV19 with TRBJ1-2; 7 bases fit TRBD1. The CDR3 extends over 15 amino acids. The V gene's germline CDR1 is LNHDA and CDR2 SQIVND (reference sequence). The trim removed 5 bases at V and 7 bases at J, leaving 13 bases unmatched. The CDR3 spells CASSPNLQGSLGYTF. CDR3 nucleotides: TGTGCCAGTAGTCCCAACCTACAGGGGAGTCTTGGCTACACCTTC.

The chain employs TRBV2 and TRBJ2-1; TRBD1 is a possible D gene (6 bases). The CDR3 runs 16 residues. Germline V lookup: CDR1 SNHLY, CDR2 FYNNEI. The germline V and J ends were trimmed by 4 bases and 6 bases, with 19 bases remaining between them. CDR3 region: CASSGGGEGTGNEQFF. For the CDR3, the DNA is TGTGCCAGCAGTGGAGGGGGTGAGGGGACCGGCAATGAGCAGTTCTTC.

The chain employs TRBV12-3 or TRBV12-4 and TRBJ2-1; D might be TRBD2 (5 bases). Trimming removed 6 bases from V and 3 bases from J, with 9 bases in between. The CDR3 consists of 13 residues. CDR3: CASRRVFYNEQFF. The CDR3 DNA follows: TGTGCCAGCAGGAGGGTTTTCTACAATGAGCAGTTCTTC.

This chain uses TRBV7-3 with TRBJ2-3; D gene unclear. This CDR3 region has 15 residues. Germline V gives CDR1 SGHTA, CDR2 FQGTGA. Trimming cost V 5 bases and J 1 base, with 13 bases left between them. CDR3 protein: CASSPQPTGTDTQYF. CDR3 nucleotide sequence: TGTGCCAGCAGCCCCCAACCGACTGGCACAGATACGCAGTATTTT.

This sequence joins TRBV7-9 and TRBJ2-3; a possible D gene is TRBD2 (5 bases). The germline V and J ends were trimmed by 2 bases and 7 bases, with 16 bases remaining between them. Germline V lookup: CDR1 SEHNR, CDR2 FQNEAQ (reference sequence). The CDR3 consists of 15 residues. CDR3 sequence reads: CASSLRTDAANTQYF. In DNA, the CDR3 is TGTGCCAGCAGCTTAAGGACTGATGCAGCAAATACGCAGTATTTT.

This chain connects TRBV7-9 to TRBJ2-7, with 7 bases aligning to TRBD2. Germline loops: CDR1 SEHNR, CDR2 FQNEAQ (reference sequence). The CDR3 is 13 amino acids. J was trimmed by 5 bases and V by 7 bases; bases with no gene match: 8. The CDR3 spells CASTISRGNEQYF. CDR3 sequence (DNA): TGTGCCAGCACCATATCGCGGGGGAACGAGCAGTACTTC.

The sample holds one count of this clone. V usage is TRBV6-5 and J usage is TRBJ1-4, with TRBD1 matching 8 bases. The CDR3 spans 14 residues. The germline V gene has CDR1 MNHEY and CDR2 SVGAGI. Trimming removed 10 bases from V and 1 base from J; junction bases left unmatched: 5. The DNA of the CDR3 is TGTGCCAACTCAGGGGGCGGAACTAATGAAAAACTGTTTTTT. Translating gives CANSGGGTNEKLFF.

This rearrangement joins TRBV9 to TRBJ1-2; TRBD1 matches 7 bases. The CDR3 length is 14 residues. The germline V gene has CDR1 SGDLS and CDR2 YYNGEE. V dropped 3 bases and J dropped 8; count of bases not matched to a gene: 10. Here the CDR3 DNA reads TGTGCCAGCAGCGCGAGGAGGCAGGGGGGAGGCTACACCTTC. Its translation is CASSARRQGGGYTF.

This chain connects TRBV6-5 to TRBJ2-3; possible D gene TRBD2, 5 bases. Germline CDR1 and CDR2: MNHEY and SVGAGI. This CDR3 is 15 amino acids long. The ends were cut back, 5 bases at V and 2 bases at J, with 14 bases in the middle. This CDR3 is CASSIEGYPTDTQYF. The CDR3 region has the DNA TGTGCCAGCAGTATAGAGGGATACCCCACAGATACGCAGTATTTT.

The rearrangement uses TRBV11-2 and TRBJ1-4; 8 nucleotides agree with TRBD1. V gave up 4 bases and J gave up 6 bases; unmatched junction bases: 7. CDR3 size: 15 residues. Germline CDR1 and CDR2: SGHAT and FQNNGV. The CDR3: CASSSDRVFDEKLFF. CDR3 bases: TGTGCCAGCAGCTCGGACAGGGTTTTTGATGAAAAACTGTTTTTT.

The chain is built from TRBV2 and TRBJ2-4; maybe TRBD2 (6 bases). Germline CDR1 reads SNHLY; CDR2 reads FYNNEI. There are 15 residues in the CDR3. Trimming removed 3 bases at V and 0 bases at J, with 9 bases between. CDR3 DNA sequence: TGTGCCAGCAGTGATAAGGGACTAGCCAAAAACATTCAGTACTTC. Translation gives CASSDKGLAKNIQYF.

The chain employs TRBV5-4 and TRBJ2-3; TRBD2 might be the D (5 bases). This CDR3 spans 13 amino acids. The germline V gene encodes CDR1 SGHNT and CDR2 YYREEE (reference sequence). Deletions cut 4 bases from V and 2 bases from J, with 8 bases between. The DNA of the CDR3 is TGTGCCAGCAGCGAACGGGACACAGATACGCAGTATTTT. This sequence encodes CASSERDTDTQYF.

V is TRBV7-2 and J is TRBJ2-1, with D hard to call. The V gene's germline CDR1 is SGHTA and CDR2 FQGNSA. Deletions cut 4 bases from V and 3 bases from J, with 10 bases between. There are 14 residues in the CDR3. CDR3 bases: TGTGCCAGCAGCTCGACTCCTAGCTACAATGAGCAGTTCTTC. Translation gives CASSSTPSYNEQFF.

For the CDR3, the DNA is TGCGCCAGCAGCCTAGGGGGCGCGGACGAAAAACTGTTTTTT. As protein: CASSLGGADEKLFF. V usage is TRBV4-1 and J usage is TRBJ1-4, with 7 bases fitting TRBD1. Germline loops: CDR1 MGHRA, CDR2 YSYEKL. V was pared by 4 bases and J by 8 bases, with 7 bases of the junction left unmatched. CDR3 length equals 14 residues.

The genes are TRBV4-1 and TRBJ2-5; 9 nucleotides line up with TRBD2. J lost 4 bases, V lost 0 bases, and 6 bases had no gene match. The CDR3 totals 16 residues. Per the germline V gene, CDR1 is MGHRA and CDR2 is YSYEKL. The chain's CDR3 is CASSQEGGGARETQYF. CDR3 nucleotides: TGCGCCAGCAGCCAAGAAGGCGGGGGGGCCAGAGAGACCCAGTACTTC.

The chain joins TRBV9 to TRBJ1-6; perhaps TRBD1 as D (5 bases). V was trimmed by 1 base and J by 8 bases, leaving 10 bases between them. Germline CDR1 SGDLS, CDR2 YYNGEE. The CDR3 has 14 residues. The CDR3 region is CASSVRQLDSPLHF. DNA for the CDR3: TGTGCCAGCAGCGTAAGACAGTTGGATTCACCCCTCCACTTT. Based on the CDR3 plus reference TRBV9 and TRBJ1-6, the full variable domain is DSGVTQTPKHLITATGQRVTLRCSPRSGDLSVYWYQQSLDQGLQFLIQYYNGEERAKGNILERFSAQQFPDLHSELNLSSLELGDSALYFCASSVRQLDSPLHFGNGTRLTVT.

V and J are TRBV6-5 and TRBJ1-1, with D perhaps TRBD1 (6 bases). Germline CDR1 and CDR2: MNHEY and SVGAGI. V was shortened by 0 bases and J by 5 bases, with 10 bases between the two germline ends. This CDR3 spans 14 amino acids. CDR3 residues: CASSYSPTGTEAFF. Written as DNA, the CDR3 is TGTGCCAGCAGTTACTCACCCACAGGGACTGAAGCTTTCTTT.

This clone was found once. This chain connects TRBV4-3 to TRBJ2-1, with D tentatively TRBD2 (7 bases). The CDR3 is 15 residues long. Germline V gene data show CDR1 as LGHNA and CDR2 as YSLEER. V dropped 2 bases and J dropped 4 bases, with 12 bases sitting between them. Here the CDR3 reads CASSQMRGPYNEQFF. CDR3 sequence (DNA): TGCGCCAGCAGCCAAATGCGGGGGCCTTACAATGAGCAGTTCTTC.

Comment on this clone: Other DNA sequences in this sample translate to the same CDR3. This rearrangement joins TRBV19 to TRBJ1-2; the match to TRBD1 covers 11 bases. There are 14 residues in the CDR3. From germline, CDR1 is LNHDA and CDR2 SQIVND (reference sequence). Losses at the gene ends were 5 bases for V and 5 bases for J; bases not matched to a gene: 4. CDR3 nucleotide sequence: TGTGCCAGTAGTCCAGGACAGGGGGCATATGGCTACACCTTC. Its translation: CASSPGQGAYGYTF. The complete variable domain, with remaining parts taken from reference TRBV19 and TRBJ1-2, reads DGGITQSPKYLFRKEGQNVTLSCEQNLNHDAMYWYRQDPGQGLRLIYYSQIVNDFQKGDIAEGYSVSREKKESFPLTVTSAQKNPTAFYLCASSPGQGAYGYTFGSGTRLTVV.